The 17 T cell receptor beta chains reported below all come from one sample, sequenced in a study of T cell changes during pregnancy in multiple sclerosis. Some clones are missing from TCRdb's copy, which holds only in-frame ones; the method was immunoSEQ multiplex PCR. Of around 100,000 clones listed, 75% to 95% are singletons. Specimen: peripheral blood, collected in the second trimester of pregnancy. The receptors stem from a female donor with multiple sclerosis, enrolled in a pregnancy study.

The chain combines TRBV2 with TRBJ1-2; D unclear. The germline V gene encodes CDR1 SNHLY and CDR2 FYNNEI. The CDR3 contains 13 residues. Trimming left V 2 bases short and J 2 bases short, with 6 bases between. In nucleotides, the CDR3 is TGTGCCAGCAGTGAATCCCAGAACTATGGCTACACCTTC. It codes for CASSESQNYGYTF.

The rearrangement joins TRBV5-4 to TRBJ2-7, with D possibly matching TRBD2 (5 bases). The CDR3 has 13 amino acids. V was cut by 4 bases and J by 0 bases, with 8 bases left in between. Germline lookup yields CDR1 SGHNT and CDR2 YYREEE (reference sequence). The CDR3 sequence is CASSRGSSYEQYF. The CDR3 DNA follows: TGTGCCAGCAGCCGTGGGAGCTCCTACGAGCAGTACTTC.

This clone was observed a single time. The chain combines TRBV7-6 with TRBJ2-2; D is perhaps TRBD2 (6 bases). Germline CDR1 SGHVS, CDR2 FNYEAQ. The CDR3 runs 13 residues. Trimming cost V 8 bases and J 5 bases, with 12 bases left between them. The chain's CDR3 is CASGRPMTGELFF. The CDR3, as DNA: TGTGCCAGCGGGAGGCCGATGACCGGGGAGCTGTTTTTT.

The chain uses TRBV9 and TRBJ2-3, with a tentative D call TRBD1 (7 bases). Germline CDR1 reads SGDLS; CDR2 reads YYNGEE. This CDR3 has 17 amino acids. Trimming removed 4 bases from V and 2 bases from J, with 20 bases in between. The CDR3 sequence: CASSPRDSPLFTDTQYF. The CDR3 region has the DNA TGTGCCAGCAGCCCGCGGGACAGCCCATTATTCACAGATACGCAGTATTTT.

The chain recombines TRBV18 with TRBJ2-1; 11 bases fit TRBD1. Trimming cost V 0 bases and J 2 bases; bases outside gene matches: 0. The germline V gene has CDR1 KGHSH and CDR2 LQKENI. The CDR3 has 16 amino acids. CDR3 bases: TGTGCCAGCTCACCACCGGGACAGGGGGCCTACAATGAGCAGTTCTTC. It specifies CASSPPGQGAYNEQFF.

CDR3 bases: TGTGCCAGCAGCGCCGGACTAGCGGGACTAGAGGAGCAGTACTTC. Protein product: CASSAGLAGLEEQYF. This chain connects TRBV5-4 to TRBJ2-7, with 12 nucleotides matching TRBD2. With 4 bases clipped from V and 7 bases from J, the junction kept 9 bases outside the gene matches. The CDR3 is 15 amino acids. The germline CDR1 and CDR2 sequences are SGHNT and YYREEE (reference sequence).

This clone was observed a few times. This chain links TRBV19 with TRBJ1-2; 9 bases agree with TRBD1. V was pared by 5 bases and J by 4 bases, with 8 bases of the junction left unmatched. This CDR3 spans 15 amino acids. Per germline, CDR1 LNHDA and CDR2 SQIVND (reference sequence). The CDR3 loop is CASSPRDRASYGYTF. CDR3 DNA sequence: TGTGCCAGTAGTCCCCGGGACAGGGCCAGCTATGGCTACACCTTC.

J is TRBJ2-7 and V is TRBV6-5; 8 bases are shared with TRBD1. CDR3 length: 13 amino acids. CDR1 and CDR2 from the germline V gene are MNHEY and SVGAGI. J lost 3 bases, V lost 8 bases, and 6 bases had no gene match. This chain's CDR3 is CASRQGQVYEQYF. CDR3 bases: TGTGCCAGCCGACAGGGACAGGTCTACGAGCAGTACTTC.

This sequence joins TRBV19 and TRBJ1-2; D gene uncertain. Trimming stripped 5 bases from V and 5 bases from J, with 15 bases between. This CDR3 is 14 amino acids long. CDR1 and CDR2 (germline): LNHDA, SQIVND (reference sequence). CDR3 amino acids: CASSPRRHVYGYTF. CDR3 DNA: TGTGCCAGTAGTCCTCGACGACACGTTTATGGCTACACCTTC.

The chain carries TRBV27 and TRBJ2-2, with 10 bases matching TRBD2. The CDR3 covers 17 residues. The V and J ends lost 0 bases and 6 bases, in that order; junction bases with no gene match: 7. CDR1 and CDR2 from the germline V gene are MNHEY and SMNVEV (reference sequence). For the CDR3, the DNA is TGTGCCAGCAGTTTATCGGCTAGCGGGAGTTTATCCGGGGAGCTGTTTTTT. Translated: CASSLSASGSLSGELFF.

CDR3 amino acids: CACHRRGQSYGYTF. CDR3 in DNA: TGTGCCTGCCACCGCAGGGGCCAAAGTTATGGCTACACCTTC. The chain links TRBV30 to TRBJ1-2; D perhaps matches TRBD1 (6 bases). V was trimmed by 6 bases and J by 5 bases, leaving 19 bases between them. The CDR3 sequence is 14 residues long. The germline gives CDR1 GTSNPN, CDR2 SVGIG (reference sequence).

This chain connects TRBV10-2 to TRBJ2-4; D is undetermined. Germline V gene data show CDR1 as WSHSY and CDR2 as SAAADI. The CDR3 has 11 amino acids. V lost 7 bases and J lost 7, with 8 bases in between. CDR3 bases: TGCGCCAGCACGGAGAGTAACATTCAGTACTTC. This gives the protein CASTESNIQYF.

The chain couples TRBV11-2 to TRBJ2-7; TRBD1 matches 10 bases. Per the germline V gene, CDR1 is SGHAT and CDR2 is FQNNGV. The CDR3 runs 18 residues. V was pared by 4 bases and J by 3 bases, with 15 bases of the junction left unmatched. The CDR3 bases are TGTGCCAGCAGCTGGACAGGGGGGACTTCGATATCCGTCTACGAGCAGTACTTC. The encoded protein is CASSWTGGTSISVYEQYF.

The J gene is TRBJ2-7, the V gene TRBV19; weak D call: TRBD1 (6 bases). Per germline, CDR1 LNHDA and CDR2 SQIVND (reference sequence). V gave up 4 bases and J gave up 6 bases, with 7 bases separating them. CDR3 length: 11 residues. CDR3 DNA: TGTGCCAGTAGTACAGGGGCCGAGCAGTACTTC. Protein sequence: CASSTGAEQYF.

This clone was counted once. This sequence joins TRBV5-1 and TRBJ2-1; 8 nucleotides align to TRBD1. The trim removed 6 bases at V and 3 bases at J, leaving 8 bases unmatched. There are 15 residues in the CDR3. Germline CDR1 SGHRS, CDR2 YFSETQ. DNA of the CDR3: TGCGCCAGCAACCTGGGGACAGGTGACTACAATGAGCAGTTCTTC. Protein product: CASNLGTGDYNEQFF.

This clone has a single count. The chain recombines TRBV11-2 with TRBJ1-1, with D hard to call. This CDR3 region has 15 residues. The germline gives CDR1 SGHAT, CDR2 FQNNGV. V was clipped by 5 bases and J by 0 bases, with 13 bases between them. Written as DNA, the CDR3 is TGTGCCAGCAGCGTCGAGCCATCCGTGAACACTGAAGCTTTCTTT. The encoded protein is CASSVEPSVNTEAFF.

The chain couples TRBV20-1 to TRBJ2-5; D gene unclear. The length of the CDR3 is 10 residues. The V gene's germline CDR1 is DFQATT and CDR2 SNEGSKA (reference sequence). Trimming pared 6 bases from V and 7 bases from J, leaving 9 bases between. The CDR3 DNA sequence: TGCAGTGCCCGAGAGGTGACCCAGTACTTC. This encodes CSAREVTQYF.